The clone carrying this T cell receptor (beta chain) was observed many times. The data derive from a study of T cells in Graves' hyperthyroidism and ophthalmopathy. Germline assignment: CDR1 LNHDA and CDR2 SQIVND (reference sequence). V gave up 4 bases and J gave up 3 bases, with 12 bases separating them. The length of the CDR3 is 15 residues. From RNA transcripts, TCR beta CDR3 regions were amplified. With the HTBI primer set, the TCR CDR3 went through a first round of RT-PCR. TCRdb passed the multiplex PCR reads through MiXCR, listing each CDR3 protein once. The sample shows a few hundred thousand distinct CDR3 sequences, about 20% of them seen only once.

This TCR came from a man younger than 30 with Graves' hyperthyroidism. The sample taken for sequencing was blood. The chain employs TRBV19 and TRBJ2-2, with D perhaps given as TRBD1 or TRBD2 (6 bases each). The CDR3 reads CASSTGGSDTGELFF. The CDR3 DNA is TGTGCCAGTAGTACCGGGGGCTCGGACACCGGGGAGCTGTTTTTT.